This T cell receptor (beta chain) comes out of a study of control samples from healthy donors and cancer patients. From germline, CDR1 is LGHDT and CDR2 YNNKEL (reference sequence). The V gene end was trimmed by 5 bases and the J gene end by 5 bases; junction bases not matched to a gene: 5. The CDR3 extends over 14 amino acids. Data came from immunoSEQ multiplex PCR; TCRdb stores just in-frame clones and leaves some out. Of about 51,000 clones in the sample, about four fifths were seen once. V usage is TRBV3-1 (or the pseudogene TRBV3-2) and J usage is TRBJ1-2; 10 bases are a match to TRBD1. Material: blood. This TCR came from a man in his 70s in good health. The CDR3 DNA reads TGTGCCAGCAGCGTAGACAGGGGGCTATATGGCTACACCTTC. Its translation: CASSVDRGLYGYTF.